The 5 T cell receptor beta chains in this list originate from one sample, sequenced in a study of blood T cell repertoires in COVID-19. The data were produced by immunoSEQ multiplex PCR, yet TCRdb's version contains in-frame clones alone and is incomplete. The table records about 480,000 clones, 88% of them present only once. The material sequenced was PBMCs or T cells enriched from blood (not recorded which). The receptor source for this set is a middle-aged woman who had recovered from COVID-19.

The chain is built from TRBV18 and TRBJ2-6; D is ambiguous. V shed 0 bases and J shed 1 base, with 7 bases lying between them. Germline values: CDR1 KGHSH, CDR2 LQKENI. There are 16 residues in the CDR3. The CDR3 protein is CASSPPRRSGANVLTF. In DNA form, the CDR3 reads TGTGCCAGCTCACCACCCCGCAGGTCTGGGGCCAACGTCCTGACTTTC.

The chain joins TRBV7-2 to TRBJ2-1, with TRBD2 matching over 10 bases. V trimming: 1 base; J trimming: 6 bases; junction bases outside the gene matches: 3. This CDR3 contains 15 residues. The germline V gene has CDR1 SGHTA and CDR2 FQGNSA. The CDR3 nucleotides read TGTGCCAGCAGCTTAGGGGCTAGCGGGAGCAATGAGCAGTTCTTC. Translated, it gives CASSLGASGSNEQFF. Full variable domain (missing parts from reference TRBV7-2 and TRBJ2-1): GAGVSQSPSNKVTEKGKDVELRCDPISGHTALYWYRQSLGQGLEFLIYFQGNSAPDKSGLPSDRFSAERTGGSVSTLTIQRTQQEDSAVYLCASSLGASGSNEQFFGPGTRLTVL.

The V and J genes are TRBV5-4 and TRBJ2-5; D ambiguous. V was cut by 7 bases and J by 4 bases, with 14 bases left in between. The CDR3 has 13 amino acids. Germline CDR1 reads SGHNT; CDR2 reads YYREEE (reference sequence). The CDR3, as DNA: TGTGCCAGCTCCTTGACGAGCGTAGAGACCCAGTACTTC. Protein sequence: CASSLTSVETQYF.

This clone appeared once. The chain recombines TRBV5-5 with TRBJ2-1; 7 nucleotides align to TRBD2. Per the germline V gene, CDR1 is SGHKS and CDR2 is YYEKEE (reference sequence). J gave up 4 bases and V 4 bases, and 8 bases lay outside the gene matches. The CDR3 loop spans 15 amino acids. CDR3 sequence: CASSPAWGGYNEQFF. CDR3 sequence (DNA): TGTGCCAGCAGCCCGGCGTGGGGAGGGTACAATGAGCAGTTCTTC. The full variable domain, rest sourced from reference TRBV5-5 and TRBJ2-1, is DAGVTQSPTHLIKTRGQQVTLRCSPISGHKSVSWYQQVLGQGPQFIFQYYEKEERGRGNFPDRFSARQFPNYSSELNVNALLLGDSALYLCASSPAWGGYNEQFFGPGTRLTVL.

This clone was observed a handful of times. Additional DNA sequences in this sample encode the identical CDR3. The chain uses TRBV5-1 and TRBJ2-7, with D tentatively TRBD1 (6 bases). Germline V lookup: CDR1 SGHRS, CDR2 YFSETQ. The V gene lost 0 bases and the J gene lost 2 bases, with 6 bases spanning the gap. CDR3 length: 13 residues. CDR3 protein: CASSLDRAYEQYF. The CDR3 DNA reads as TGCGCCAGCAGCTTGGACAGGGCCTACGAGCAGTACTTC.